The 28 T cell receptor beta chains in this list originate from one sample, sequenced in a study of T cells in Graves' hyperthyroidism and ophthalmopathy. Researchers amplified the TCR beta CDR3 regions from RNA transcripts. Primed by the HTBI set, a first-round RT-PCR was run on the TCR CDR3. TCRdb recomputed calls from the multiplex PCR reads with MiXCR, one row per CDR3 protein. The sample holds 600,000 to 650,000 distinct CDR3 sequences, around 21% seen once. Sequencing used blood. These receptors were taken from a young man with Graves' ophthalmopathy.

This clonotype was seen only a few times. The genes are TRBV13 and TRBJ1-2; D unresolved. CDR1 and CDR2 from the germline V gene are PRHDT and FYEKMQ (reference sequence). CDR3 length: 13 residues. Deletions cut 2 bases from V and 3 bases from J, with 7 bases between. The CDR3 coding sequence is TGTGCCAGCAGCTTACGGATGGACTATGGCTACACCTTC. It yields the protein CASSLRMDYGYTF.

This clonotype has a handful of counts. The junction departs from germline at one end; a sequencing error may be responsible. CDR3 nucleotide sequence: TGTGCTAGCAGCCCCGGGACAGGAGAGCAGTTCTTC. This codes for CASSPGTGEQFF. The chain combines TRBV7-7 with TRBJ2-1, with 8 bases aligning to TRBD1. The CDR3 has 12 residues. Germline CDR1 SSHAT, CDR2 FNYEAQ (reference sequence).

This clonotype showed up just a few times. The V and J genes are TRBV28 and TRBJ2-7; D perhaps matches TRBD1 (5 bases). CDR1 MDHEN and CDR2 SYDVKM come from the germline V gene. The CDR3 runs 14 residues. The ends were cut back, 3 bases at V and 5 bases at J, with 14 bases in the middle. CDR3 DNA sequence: TGTGCCAGCAGTTTTGGCCTGCAGGGCGACGAGCAGTACTTC. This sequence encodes CASSFGLQGDEQYF.

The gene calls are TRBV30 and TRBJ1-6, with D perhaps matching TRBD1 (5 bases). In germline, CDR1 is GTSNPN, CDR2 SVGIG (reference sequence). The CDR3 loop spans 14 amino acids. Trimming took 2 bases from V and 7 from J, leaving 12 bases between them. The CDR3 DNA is TGTGCCTGGAGTCACGGGACGGAAAATTCACCCCTCCACTTT. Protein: CAWSHGTENSPLHF.

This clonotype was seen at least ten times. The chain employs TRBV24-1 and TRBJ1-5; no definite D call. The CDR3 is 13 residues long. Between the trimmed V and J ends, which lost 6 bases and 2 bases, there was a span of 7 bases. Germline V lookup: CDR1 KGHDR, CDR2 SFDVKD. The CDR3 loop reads CATSRAGNQPQHF. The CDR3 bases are TGTGCCACCAGTAGGGCAGGCAATCAGCCCCAGCATTTT.

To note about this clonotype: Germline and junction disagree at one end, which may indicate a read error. The CDR3 DNA sequence: TGTGCCAGCACCAGGGTAAACACCGGGGAGCTGGTTTTT. Translating gives CASTRVNTGELVF. V and J are TRBV6-1 and TRBJ2-2; D may correspond to TRBD1 or TRBD2 (5 bases each). The CDR3 contains 13 residues. Looked up from germline, CDR1 is MNHNS and CDR2 is SASEGT.

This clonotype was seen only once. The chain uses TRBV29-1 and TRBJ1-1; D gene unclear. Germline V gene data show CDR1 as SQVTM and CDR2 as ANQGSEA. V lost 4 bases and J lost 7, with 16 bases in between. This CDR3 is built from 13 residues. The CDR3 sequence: CSVGSGGPIEAFF. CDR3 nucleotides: TGCAGCGTTGGATCGGGCGGGCCGATTGAAGCTTTCTTT.

CDR3 DNA: TGTGCCAGCTCCCCCATGCAAGACCTAATCTACGAGCAGTACTTC. Translating gives CASSPMQDLIYEQYF. The V gene is TRBV14, the J gene TRBJ2-7, with D uncertain. The CDR3 contains 15 residues. The germline gives CDR1 SGHDN, CDR2 FVKESK. Trimming cost V 8 bases and J 3 bases, with 20 bases left between them.

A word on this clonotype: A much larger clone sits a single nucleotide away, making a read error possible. The CDR3 nucleotides are TGTGCCAGCAGCTTGACTAGCGGGAGAGACGAGCAGTACTTC. This translates into CASSLTSGRDEQYF. The rearrangement links TRBV7-9 to TRBJ2-7, with 12 bases matching TRBD2. In germline, CDR1 is SEHNR, CDR2 FQNEAQ (reference sequence). J gave up 5 bases and V 3 bases, and 2 bases lay outside the gene matches. The CDR3 consists of 14 residues.

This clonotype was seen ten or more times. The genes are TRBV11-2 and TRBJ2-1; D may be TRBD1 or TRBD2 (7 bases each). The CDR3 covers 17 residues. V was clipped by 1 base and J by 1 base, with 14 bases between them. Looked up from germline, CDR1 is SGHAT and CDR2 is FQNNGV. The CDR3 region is CASSLGGGQLSYNEQFF. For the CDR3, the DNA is TGTGCCAGCAGCTTAGGGGGGGGACAGCTTTCCTACAATGAGCAGTTCTTC.

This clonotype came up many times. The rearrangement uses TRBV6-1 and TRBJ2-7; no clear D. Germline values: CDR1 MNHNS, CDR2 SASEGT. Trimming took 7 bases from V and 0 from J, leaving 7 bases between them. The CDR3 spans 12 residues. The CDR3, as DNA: TGTGCCAGCAACAGAAGCTCCTACGAGCAGTACTTC. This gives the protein CASNRSSYEQYF.

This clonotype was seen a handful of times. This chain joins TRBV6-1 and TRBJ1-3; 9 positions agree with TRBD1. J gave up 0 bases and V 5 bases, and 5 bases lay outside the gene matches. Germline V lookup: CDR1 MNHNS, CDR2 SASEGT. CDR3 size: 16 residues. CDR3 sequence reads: CASSRGTGFSGNTIYF. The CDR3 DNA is TGTGCCAGCAGTCGGGGGACAGGGTTCTCTGGAAACACCATATATTTT.

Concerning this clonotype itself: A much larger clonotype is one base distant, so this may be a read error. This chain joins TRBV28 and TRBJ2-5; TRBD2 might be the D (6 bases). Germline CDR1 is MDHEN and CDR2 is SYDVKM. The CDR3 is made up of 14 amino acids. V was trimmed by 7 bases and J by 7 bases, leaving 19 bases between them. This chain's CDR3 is CASTTSGEWGTQYF. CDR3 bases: TGTGCCAGCACCACGTCGGGAGAGTGGGGGACCCAGTACTTC. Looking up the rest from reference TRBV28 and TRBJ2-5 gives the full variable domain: DVKVTQSSRYLVKRTGEKVFLECVQDMDHENMFWYRQDPGLGLRLIYFSYDVKMKEKGDIPEGYSVSREKKERFSLILESASTNQTSMYLCASTTSGEWGTQYFGPGTRLLVL.

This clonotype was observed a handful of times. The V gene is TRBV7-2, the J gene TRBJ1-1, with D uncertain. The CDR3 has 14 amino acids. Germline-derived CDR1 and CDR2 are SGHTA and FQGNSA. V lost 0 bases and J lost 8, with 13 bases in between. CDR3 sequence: CASSLAGGLMEAFF. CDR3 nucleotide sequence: TGTGCCAGCAGCTTAGCAGGCGGGCTGATGGAAGCTTTCTTT.

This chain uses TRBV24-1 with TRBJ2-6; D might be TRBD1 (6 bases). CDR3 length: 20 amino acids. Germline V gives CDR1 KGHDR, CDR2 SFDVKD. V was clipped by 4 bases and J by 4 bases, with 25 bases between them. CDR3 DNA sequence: TGTGCCACCAGTGACACCGGGACAAGAAGGTCCTTTCTGGGGGCCAACGTCCTGACTTTC. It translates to CATSDTGTRRSFLGANVLTF.

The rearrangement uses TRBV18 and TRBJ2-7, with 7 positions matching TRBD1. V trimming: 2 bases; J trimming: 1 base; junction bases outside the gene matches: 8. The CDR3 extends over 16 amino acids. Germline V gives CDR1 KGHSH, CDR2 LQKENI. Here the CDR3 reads CASSPKGQSLSYEQYF. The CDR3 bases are TGTGCCAGCTCACCAAAGGGACAGTCACTTTCCTACGAGCAGTACTTC.

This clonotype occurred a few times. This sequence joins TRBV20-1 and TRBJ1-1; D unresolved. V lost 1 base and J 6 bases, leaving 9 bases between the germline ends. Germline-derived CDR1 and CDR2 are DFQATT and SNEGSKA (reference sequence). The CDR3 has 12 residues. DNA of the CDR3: TGCAGTGCTAGAGTTACATTGGCTGAAGCTTTCTTT. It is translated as CSARVTLAEAFF.

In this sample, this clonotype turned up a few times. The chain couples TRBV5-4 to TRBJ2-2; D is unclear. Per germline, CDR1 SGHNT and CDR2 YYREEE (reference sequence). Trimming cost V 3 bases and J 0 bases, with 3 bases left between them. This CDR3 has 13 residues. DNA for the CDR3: TGTGCCAGCAGCTGGTCGAACACCGGGGAGCTGTTTTTT. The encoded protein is CASSWSNTGELFF. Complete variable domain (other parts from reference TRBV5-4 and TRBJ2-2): ETGVTQSPTHLIKTRGQQVTLRCSSQSGHNTVSWYQQALGQGPQFIFQYYREEENGRGNFPPRFSGLQFPNYSSELNVNALELDDSALYLCASSWSNTGELFFGEGSRLTVL.

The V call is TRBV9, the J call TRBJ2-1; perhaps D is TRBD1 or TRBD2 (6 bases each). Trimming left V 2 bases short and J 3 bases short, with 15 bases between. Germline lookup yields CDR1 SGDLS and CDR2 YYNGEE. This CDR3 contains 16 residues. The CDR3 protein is CASSVGAGSIYNEQFF. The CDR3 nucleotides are TGTGCCAGCAGCGTGGGGGCGGGGTCCATCTACAATGAGCAGTTCTTC.

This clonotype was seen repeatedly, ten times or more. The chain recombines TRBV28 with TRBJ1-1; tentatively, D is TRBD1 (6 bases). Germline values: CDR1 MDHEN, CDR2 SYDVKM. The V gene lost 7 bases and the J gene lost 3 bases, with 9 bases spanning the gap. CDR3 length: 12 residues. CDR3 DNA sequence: TGTGCCAGCATTGGGGGGCACACTGAAGCTTTCTTT. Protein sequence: CASIGGHTEAFF.

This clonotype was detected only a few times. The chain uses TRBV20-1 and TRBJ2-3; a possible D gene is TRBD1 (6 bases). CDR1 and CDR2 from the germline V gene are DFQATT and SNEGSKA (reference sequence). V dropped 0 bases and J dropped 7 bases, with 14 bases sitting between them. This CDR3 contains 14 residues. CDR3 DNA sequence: TGCAGTGCTAGAGAGAGCTCCCAGGGGAATACGCAGTATTTT. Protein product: CSARESSQGNTQYF.

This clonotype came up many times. This CDR3 is CASRRQLFVRNQPQHF. CDR3 nucleotides: TGTGCCAGCAGAAGACAGCTGTTCGTACGTAATCAGCCCCAGCATTTT. This chain connects TRBV28 to TRBJ1-5; the D gene is possibly TRBD1 (5 bases). V lost 6 bases and J 4 bases, leaving 19 bases between the germline ends. Germline V gene sequence: CDR1 MDHEN, CDR2 SYDVKM. The CDR3 is 16 residues long.

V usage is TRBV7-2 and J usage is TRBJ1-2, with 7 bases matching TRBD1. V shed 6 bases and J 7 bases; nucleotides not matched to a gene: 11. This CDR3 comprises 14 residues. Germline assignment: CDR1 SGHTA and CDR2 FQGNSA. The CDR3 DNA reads TGTGCCAGCAGACCTACAGGGGTAGGAGGTGGCTACACCTTC. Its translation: CASRPTGVGGGYTF.

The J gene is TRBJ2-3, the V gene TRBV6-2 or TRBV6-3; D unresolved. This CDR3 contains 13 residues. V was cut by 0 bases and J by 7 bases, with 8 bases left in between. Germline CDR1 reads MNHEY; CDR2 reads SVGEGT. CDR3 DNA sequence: TGTGCCAGCAGTTACTCGAGAGGAAATACGCAGTATTTT. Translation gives CASSYSRGNTQYF.

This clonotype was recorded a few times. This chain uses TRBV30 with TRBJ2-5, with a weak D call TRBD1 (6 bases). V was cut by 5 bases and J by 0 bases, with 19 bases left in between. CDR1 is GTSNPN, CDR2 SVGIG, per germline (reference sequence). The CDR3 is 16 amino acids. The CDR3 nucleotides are TGTGCCTGGGATAACAAACAGGGCTTCCACCAAGAGACCCAGTACTTC. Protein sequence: CAWDNKQGFHQETQYF.

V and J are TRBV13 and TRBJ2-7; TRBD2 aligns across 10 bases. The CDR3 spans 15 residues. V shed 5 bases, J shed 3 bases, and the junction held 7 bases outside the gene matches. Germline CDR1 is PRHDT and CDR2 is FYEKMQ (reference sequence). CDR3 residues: CASSPGSGRNYEQYF. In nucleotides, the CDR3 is TGTGCCAGCAGCCCGGGTAGCGGGAGGAACTACGAGCAGTACTTC.

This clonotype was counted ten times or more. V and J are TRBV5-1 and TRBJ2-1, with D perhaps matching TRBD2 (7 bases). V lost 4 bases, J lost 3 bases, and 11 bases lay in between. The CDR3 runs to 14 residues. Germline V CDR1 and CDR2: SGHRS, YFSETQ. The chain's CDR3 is CASSAGALYNEQFF. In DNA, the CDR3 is TGCGCCAGCAGCGCGGGGGCCCTCTACAATGAGCAGTTCTTC.

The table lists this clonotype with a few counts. The CDR3 sequence is CASRPDLSYEQYF. CDR3 sequence (DNA): TGTGCCAGCAGACCCGACCTCTCCTACGAGCAGTACTTC. This chain links TRBV6-1 with TRBJ2-7; D gene ambiguous. Trimming took 6 bases from V and 0 from J, leaving 9 bases between them. The CDR3 totals 13 residues. Germline V gene sequence: CDR1 MNHNS, CDR2 SASEGT.